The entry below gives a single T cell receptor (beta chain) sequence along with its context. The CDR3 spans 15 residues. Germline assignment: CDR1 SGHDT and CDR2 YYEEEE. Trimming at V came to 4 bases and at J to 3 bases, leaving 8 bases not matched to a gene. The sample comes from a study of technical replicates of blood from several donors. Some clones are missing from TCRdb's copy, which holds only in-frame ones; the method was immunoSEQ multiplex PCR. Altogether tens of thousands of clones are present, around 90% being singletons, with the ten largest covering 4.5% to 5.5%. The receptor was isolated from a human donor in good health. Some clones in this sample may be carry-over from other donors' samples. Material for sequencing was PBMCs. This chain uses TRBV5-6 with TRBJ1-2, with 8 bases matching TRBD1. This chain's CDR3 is CASSRQGARDYGYTF. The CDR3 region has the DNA TGTGCCAGCAGCCGGCAGGGGGCGCGTGACTATGGCTACACCTTC.